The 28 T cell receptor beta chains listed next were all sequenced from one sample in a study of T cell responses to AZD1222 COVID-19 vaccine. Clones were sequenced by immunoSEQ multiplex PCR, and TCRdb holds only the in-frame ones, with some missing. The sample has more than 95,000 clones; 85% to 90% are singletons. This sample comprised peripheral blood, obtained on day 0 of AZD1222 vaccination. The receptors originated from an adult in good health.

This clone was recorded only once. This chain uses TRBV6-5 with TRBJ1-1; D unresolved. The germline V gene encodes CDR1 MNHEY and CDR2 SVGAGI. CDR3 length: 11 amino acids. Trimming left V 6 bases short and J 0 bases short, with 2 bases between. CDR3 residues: CASRVNTEAFF. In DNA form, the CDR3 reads TGTGCCAGCAGGGTGAACACTGAAGCTTTCTTT.

CDR3: CATGRAGGTTDTQYF. Here the CDR3 DNA reads TGTGCCACCGGGCGCGCGGGAGGTACCACAGATACGCAGTATTTT. The rearrangement joins TRBV10-3 to TRBJ2-3; 8 bases map to TRBD2. This CDR3 is 15 amino acids long. Germline V lookup: CDR1 ENHRY, CDR2 SYGVKD. The junction had 11 bases not matched to a gene; V was cut back by 10 bases and J by 2 bases.

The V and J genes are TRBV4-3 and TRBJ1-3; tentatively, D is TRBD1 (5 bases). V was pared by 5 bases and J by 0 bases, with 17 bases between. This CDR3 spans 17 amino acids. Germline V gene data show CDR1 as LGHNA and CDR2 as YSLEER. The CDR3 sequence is CASSAGTYTSSGNTIYF. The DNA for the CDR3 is TGCGCCAGCAGCGCTGGGACTTACACGAGCTCTGGAAACACCATATATTTT.

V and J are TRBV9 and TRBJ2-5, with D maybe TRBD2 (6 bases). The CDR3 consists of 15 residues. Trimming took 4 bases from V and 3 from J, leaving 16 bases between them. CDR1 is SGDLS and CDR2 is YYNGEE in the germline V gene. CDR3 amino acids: CASSNWLGGKETQYF. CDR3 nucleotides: TGTGCCAGCAGCAACTGGTTGGGCGGGAAAGAGACCCAGTACTTC.

The CDR3: CASTPHSRTGELFF. In DNA, the CDR3 is TGTGCCAGCACCCCCCACTCCAGGACCGGGGAGCTGTTTTTT. This chain joins TRBV21-1 and TRBJ2-2; the table's D call TRBD1 went unverified against the DNA. TRBV21-1 is labeled a pseudogene. The CDR3 sequence is 14 residues long.

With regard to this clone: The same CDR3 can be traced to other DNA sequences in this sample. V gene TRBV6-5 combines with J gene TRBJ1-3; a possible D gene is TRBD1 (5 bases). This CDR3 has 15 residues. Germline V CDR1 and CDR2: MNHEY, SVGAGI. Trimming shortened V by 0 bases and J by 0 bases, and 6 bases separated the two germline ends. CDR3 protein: CASSYSQGSGNTIYF. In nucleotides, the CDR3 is TGTGCCAGCAGTTACTCGCAGGGCTCTGGAAACACCATATATTTT.

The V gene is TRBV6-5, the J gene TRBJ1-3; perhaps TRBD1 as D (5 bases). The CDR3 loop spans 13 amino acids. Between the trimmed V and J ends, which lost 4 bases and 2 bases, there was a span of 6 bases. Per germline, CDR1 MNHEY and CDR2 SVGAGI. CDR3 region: CASSLDTGNTIYF. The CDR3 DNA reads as TGTGCCAGCAGTTTGGACACTGGAAACACCATATATTTT.

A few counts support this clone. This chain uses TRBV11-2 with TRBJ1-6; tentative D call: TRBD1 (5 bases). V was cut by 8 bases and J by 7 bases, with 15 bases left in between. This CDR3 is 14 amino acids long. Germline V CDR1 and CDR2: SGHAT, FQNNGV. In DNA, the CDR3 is TGTGCCAGCGGCTCGGGACGGCTAAATTCACCCCTCCACTTT. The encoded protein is CASGSGRLNSPLHF.

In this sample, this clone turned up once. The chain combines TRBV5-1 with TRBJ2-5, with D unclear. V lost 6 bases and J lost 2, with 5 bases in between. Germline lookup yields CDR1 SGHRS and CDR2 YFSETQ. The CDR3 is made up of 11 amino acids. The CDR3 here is CASTPQETQYF. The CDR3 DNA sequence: TGCGCCAGCACCCCTCAAGAGACCCAGTACTTC.

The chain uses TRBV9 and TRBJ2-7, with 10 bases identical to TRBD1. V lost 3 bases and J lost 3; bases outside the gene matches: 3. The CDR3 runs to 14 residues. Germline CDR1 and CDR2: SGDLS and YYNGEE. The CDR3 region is CASSARTGGYEQYF. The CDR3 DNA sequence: TGTGCCAGCAGCGCCAGGACAGGGGGCTACGAGCAGTACTTC.

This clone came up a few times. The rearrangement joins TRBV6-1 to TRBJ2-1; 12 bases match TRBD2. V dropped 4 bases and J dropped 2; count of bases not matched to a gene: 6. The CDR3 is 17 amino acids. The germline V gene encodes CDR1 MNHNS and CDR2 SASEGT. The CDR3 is CASSGTTSGGTYNEQFF. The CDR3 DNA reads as TGTGCCAGCAGTGGAACGACTAGCGGGGGTACCTACAATGAGCAGTTCTTC.

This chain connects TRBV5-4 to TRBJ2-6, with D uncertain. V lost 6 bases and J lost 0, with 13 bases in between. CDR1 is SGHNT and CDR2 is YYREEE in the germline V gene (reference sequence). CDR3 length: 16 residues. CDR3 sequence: CASTYPLASGANVLTF. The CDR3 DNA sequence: TGTGCCAGCACCTATCCCCTGGCCTCTGGGGCCAACGTCCTGACTTTC.

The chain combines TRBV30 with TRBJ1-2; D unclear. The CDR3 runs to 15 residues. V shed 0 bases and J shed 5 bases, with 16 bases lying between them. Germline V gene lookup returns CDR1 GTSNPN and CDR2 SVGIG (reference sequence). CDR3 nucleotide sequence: TGTGCCTGGAGTGTACGGGGAAAGGCGACGTATGGCTACACCTTC. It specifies CAWSVRGKATYGYTF.

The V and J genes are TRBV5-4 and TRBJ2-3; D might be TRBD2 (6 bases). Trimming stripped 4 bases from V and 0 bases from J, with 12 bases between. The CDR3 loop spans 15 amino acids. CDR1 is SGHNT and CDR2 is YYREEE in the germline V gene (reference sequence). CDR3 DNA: TGTGCCAGCAGCCCCCAAGGAGGGAGCACAGATACGCAGTATTTT. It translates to CASSPQGGSTDTQYF.

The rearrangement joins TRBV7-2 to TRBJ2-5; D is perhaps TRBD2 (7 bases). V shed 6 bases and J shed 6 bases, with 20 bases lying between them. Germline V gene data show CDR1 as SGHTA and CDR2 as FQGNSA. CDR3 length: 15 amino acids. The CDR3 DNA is TGTGCCAGCAGAGGGGGGGGCACTAGTTCCCAGACCCAGTACTTC. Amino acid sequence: CASRGGGTSSQTQYF.

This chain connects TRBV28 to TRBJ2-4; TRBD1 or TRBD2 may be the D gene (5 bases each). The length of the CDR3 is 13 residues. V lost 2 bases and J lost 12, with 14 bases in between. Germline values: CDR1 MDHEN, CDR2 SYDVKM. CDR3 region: CASSLSSWGSQYF. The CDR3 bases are TGTGCCAGCAGTTTAAGCTCGTGGGGGTCTCAGTACTTC. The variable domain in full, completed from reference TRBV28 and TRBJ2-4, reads DVKVTQSSRYLVKRTGEKVFLECVQDMDHENMFWYRQDPGLGLRLIYFSYDVKMKEKGDIPEGYSVSREKKERFSLILESASTNQTSMYLCASSLSSWGSQYFGAGTRLSVL.

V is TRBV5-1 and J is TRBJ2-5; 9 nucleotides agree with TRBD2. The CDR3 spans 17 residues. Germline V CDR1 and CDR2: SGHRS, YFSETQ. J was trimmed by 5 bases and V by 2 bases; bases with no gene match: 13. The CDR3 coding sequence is TGCGCCAGCAGCTTACTCGCGGGGGGGCTCCCGGGGGAGACCCAGTACTTC. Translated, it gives CASSLLAGGLPGETQYF.

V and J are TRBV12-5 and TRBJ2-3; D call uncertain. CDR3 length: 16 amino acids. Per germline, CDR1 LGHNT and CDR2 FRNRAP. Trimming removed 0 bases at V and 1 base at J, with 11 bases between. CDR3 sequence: CASGLVLGQGTDTQYF. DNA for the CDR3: TGTGCTAGTGGTTTGGTACTTGGGCAGGGCACAGATACGCAGTATTTT. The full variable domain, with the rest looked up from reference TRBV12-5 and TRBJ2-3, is DARVTQTPRHKVTEMGQEVTMRCQPILGHNTVFWYRQTMMQGLELLAYFRNRAPLDDSGMPKDRFSAEMPDATLATLKIQPSEPRDSAVYFCASGLVLGQGTDTQYFGPGTRLTVL.

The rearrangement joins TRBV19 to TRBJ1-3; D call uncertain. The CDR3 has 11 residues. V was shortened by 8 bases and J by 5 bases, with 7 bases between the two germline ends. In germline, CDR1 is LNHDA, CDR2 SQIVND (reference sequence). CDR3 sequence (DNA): TGTGCCAGTGGAGAGAGAAACACCATATATTTT. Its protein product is CASGERNTIYF.

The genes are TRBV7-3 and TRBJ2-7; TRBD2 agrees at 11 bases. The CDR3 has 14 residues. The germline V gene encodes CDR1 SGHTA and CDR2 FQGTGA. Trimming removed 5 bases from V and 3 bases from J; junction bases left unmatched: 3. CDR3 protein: CASSASGGSYEQYF. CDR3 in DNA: TGTGCCAGCAGCGCTAGCGGGGGGAGCTACGAGCAGTACTTC.

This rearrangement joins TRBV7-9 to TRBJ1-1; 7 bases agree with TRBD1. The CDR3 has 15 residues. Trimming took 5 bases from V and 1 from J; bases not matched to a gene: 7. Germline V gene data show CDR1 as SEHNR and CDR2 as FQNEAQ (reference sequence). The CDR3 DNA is TGTGCCAGCAGCGCCCACAGGGGCCAGAACACTGAAGCTTTCTTT. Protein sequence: CASSAHRGQNTEAFF.

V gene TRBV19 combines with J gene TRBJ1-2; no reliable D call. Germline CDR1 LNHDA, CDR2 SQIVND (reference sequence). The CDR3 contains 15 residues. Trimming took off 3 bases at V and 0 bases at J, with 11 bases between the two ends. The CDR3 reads CASSILGEPNYGYTF. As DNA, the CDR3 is TGTGCCAGTAGTATTCTCGGGGAACCTAACTATGGCTACACCTTC.

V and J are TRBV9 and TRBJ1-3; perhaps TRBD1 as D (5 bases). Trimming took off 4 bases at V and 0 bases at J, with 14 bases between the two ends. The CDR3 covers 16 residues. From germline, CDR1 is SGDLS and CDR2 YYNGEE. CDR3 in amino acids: CASSPPGGPSGNTIYF. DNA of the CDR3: TGTGCCAGCAGCCCACCTGGGGGACCCTCTGGAAACACCATATATTTT.

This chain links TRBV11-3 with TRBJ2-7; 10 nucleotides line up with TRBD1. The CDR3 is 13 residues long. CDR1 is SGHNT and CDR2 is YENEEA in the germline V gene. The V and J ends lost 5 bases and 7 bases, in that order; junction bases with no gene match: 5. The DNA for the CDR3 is TGTGCCAGCAGCGAGACAGGGGGCTTTGAGCAGTACTTC. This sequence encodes CASSETGGFEQYF.

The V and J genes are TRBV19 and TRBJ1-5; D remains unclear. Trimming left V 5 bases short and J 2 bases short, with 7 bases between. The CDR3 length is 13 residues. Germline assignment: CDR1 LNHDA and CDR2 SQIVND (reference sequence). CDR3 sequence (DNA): TGTGCCAGTAGTTACGGCCGCAATCAGCCCCAGCATTTT. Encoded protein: CASSYGRNQPQHF. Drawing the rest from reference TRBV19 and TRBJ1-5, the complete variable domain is DGGITQSPKYLFRKEGQNVTLSCEQNLNHDAMYWYRQDPGQGLRLIYYSQIVNDFQKGDIAEGYSVSREKKESFPLTVTSAQKNPTAFYLCASSYGRNQPQHFGDGTRLSIL.

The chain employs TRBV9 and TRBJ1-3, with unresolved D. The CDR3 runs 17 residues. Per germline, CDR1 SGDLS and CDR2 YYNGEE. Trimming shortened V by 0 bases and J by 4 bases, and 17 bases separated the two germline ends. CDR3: CASSVGRDFLSGNTIYF. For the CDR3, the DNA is TGTGCCAGCAGCGTAGGAAGGGATTTTTTGTCCGGAAACACCATATATTTT.

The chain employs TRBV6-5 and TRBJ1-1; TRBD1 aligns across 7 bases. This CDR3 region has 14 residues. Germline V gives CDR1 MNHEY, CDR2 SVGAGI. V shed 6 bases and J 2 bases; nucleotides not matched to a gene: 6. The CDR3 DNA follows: TGTGCCAGCAGACGCCGGGACAGTAACACTGAAGCTTTCTTT. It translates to CASRRRDSNTEAFF.

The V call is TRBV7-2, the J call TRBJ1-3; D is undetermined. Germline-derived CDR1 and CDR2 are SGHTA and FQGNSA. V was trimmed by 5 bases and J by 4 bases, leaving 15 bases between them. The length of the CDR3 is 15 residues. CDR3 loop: CASSPARTDGNTIYF. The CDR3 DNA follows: TGTGCCAGCAGCCCCGCGCGGACCGACGGAAACACCATATATTTT.